The 20 T cell receptor beta chains below come from one sample, sequenced in a study of T cell changes during pregnancy in multiple sclerosis. Produced via immunoSEQ multiplex PCR; TCRdb's table is partial and in-frame only. The sample has under 85,000 clones, about 90% seen once. Specimen: CD4+ T cells from peripheral blood mononuclear cells, collected in the second trimester of pregnancy. These receptors originate from a female donor with multiple sclerosis, enrolled in a pregnancy study.

This chain uses TRBV2 with TRBJ2-7, with D possibly TRBD2 on 6 matching bases. The germline V gene has CDR1 SNHLY and CDR2 FYNNEI. V was shortened by 10 bases and J by 0 bases, with 19 bases between the two germline ends. The CDR3 is 15 residues long. This CDR3 reads CATSSRIAASYEQYF. CDR3 sequence (DNA): TGTGCCACCTCCTCGAGGATAGCGGCCTCCTACGAGCAGTACTTC.

V gene TRBV5-6 combines with J gene TRBJ1-2; D call uncertain. Trimming shortened V by 2 bases and J by 2 bases, and 7 bases separated the two germline ends. Germline V lookup: CDR1 SGHDT, CDR2 YYEEEE. This CDR3 spans 13 amino acids. As DNA, the CDR3 is TGTGCCAGCAGCTTAGCGGGGAACTATGGCTACACCTTC. Protein sequence: CASSLAGNYGYTF.

V is TRBV5-1 and J is TRBJ2-7; D gene uncertain. This CDR3 contains 13 residues. CDR1 is SGHRS and CDR2 is YFSETQ in the germline V gene. V lost 3 bases and J lost 3, with 10 bases in between. CDR3 residues: CASSSAVDYEQYF. The CDR3 DNA is TGCGCCAGCAGCTCGGCGGTCGACTACGAGCAGTACTTC.

The gene calls are TRBV12-5 and TRBJ1-5; a possible D gene is TRBD1 (6 bases). Trimming removed 0 bases from V and 0 bases from J, with 21 bases in between. CDR3 size: 20 residues. CDR1 and CDR2 (germline): LGHNT, FRNRAP. The CDR3 region has the DNA TGTGCTAGTGGTTTGGTACCGATTACCAGGACAGTCTATAGCAATCAGCCCCAGCATTTT. Translated: CASGLVPITRTVYSNQPQHF.

This clone was picked up a small number of times. The chain joins TRBV28 to TRBJ1-5; 9 nucleotides match TRBD1. CDR1 and CDR2 (germline): MDHEN, SYDVKM. Trimming cost V 6 bases and J 2 bases; bases outside gene matches: 8. The CDR3 loop spans 16 amino acids. The CDR3 loop reads CASRDAQGAGNQPQHF. CDR3 bases: TGTGCCAGCAGGGATGCACAGGGGGCTGGCAATCAGCCCCAGCATTTT.

The V call is TRBV5-4, the J call TRBJ2-1; D might be TRBD1 (7 bases). Looked up from germline, CDR1 is SGHNT and CDR2 is YYREEE (reference sequence). With 2 bases removed from V and 1 base from J, the gap between germline ends came to 13 bases. This CDR3 comprises 16 residues. The CDR3 sequence is CASSFGGDSSYNEQFF. CDR3 DNA: TGTGCCAGCAGCTTTGGCGGGGACAGTTCCTACAATGAGCAGTTCTTC.

The chain uses TRBV7-3 and TRBJ2-1; D gene ambiguous. Germline CDR1 SGHTA, CDR2 FQGTGA. V was clipped by 5 bases and J by 8 bases, with 22 bases between them. The CDR3 extends over 16 amino acids. CDR3 nucleotide sequence: TGTGCCAGCAGCCCCGCCCGCCTAGAGTCGAGTGATGAGCAGTTCTTC. It yields the protein CASSPARLESSDEQFF. The full variable domain, completed using reference TRBV7-3 and TRBJ2-1, is GAGVSQTPSNKVTEKGKYVELRCDPISGHTALYWYRQSLGQGPEFLIYFQGTGAADDSGLPNDRFFAVRPEGSVSTLKIQRTERGDSAVYLCASSPARLESSDEQFFGPGTRLTVL.

This chain connects TRBV6-1 to TRBJ2-5; D is uncertain. There are 13 residues in the CDR3. The V end was cut by 3 bases, the J end by 3 bases, with 8 bases between. The germline V gene encodes CDR1 MNHNS and CDR2 SASEGT. CDR3: CASSEARKETQYF. For the CDR3, the DNA is TGTGCCAGCAGTGAGGCCAGGAAAGAGACCCAGTACTTC.

This clone came up once. The sample carries other DNA sequences with the same CDR3. The chain is built from TRBV5-1 and TRBJ1-1, with 8 bases aligning to TRBD1. The CDR3 spans 14 residues. V gave up 1 base and J gave up 1 base; unmatched junction bases: 0. In germline, CDR1 is SGHRS, CDR2 YFSETQ. In DNA form, the CDR3 reads TGCGCCAGCAGCTTGACAGGGGGGAACACTGAAGCTTTCTTT. Residues: CASSLTGGNTEAFF.

The chain carries TRBV5-5 and TRBJ1-2, with D perhaps matching TRBD1 (5 bases). Germline CDR1 and CDR2: SGHKS and YYEKEE (reference sequence). The V gene lost 10 bases and the J gene lost 0 bases, with 16 bases spanning the gap. The CDR3 spans 14 residues. The CDR3 DNA reads as TGTGCCTCCCAGCGGGGCAGCACTAACTATGGCTACACCTTC. Translated, it gives CASQRGSTNYGYTF.

The V call is TRBV11-3, the J call TRBJ2-2; the match to TRBD2 covers 15 bases. This CDR3 region has 16 residues. The J segment lost 6 bases and the V segment lost 5 bases, leaving 4 bases of the junction unmatched. Germline V gene sequence: CDR1 SGHNT, CDR2 YENEEA. The CDR3 loop is CASSPGLAGGPGELFF. The DNA for the CDR3 is TGTGCCAGCAGCCCGGGACTAGCGGGAGGTCCCGGGGAGCTGTTTTTT.

There are a few counts of this clone. The V gene is TRBV10-3, the J gene TRBJ1-2; TRBD1 agrees at 8 bases. The CDR3 is 14 amino acids. V shed 11 bases, J shed 3 bases, and the junction held 11 bases outside the gene matches. The germline V gene has CDR1 ENHRY and CDR2 SYGVKD. CDR3 nucleotide sequence: TGTGCCTCTACCCTGGGACAGGCATACTATGGCTACACCTTC. Protein: CASTLGQAYYGYTF.

This chain connects TRBV5-1 to TRBJ1-4, with TRBD1 matching 8 bases. The V gene end was trimmed by 3 bases and the J gene end by 5 bases; junction bases not matched to a gene: 6. From germline, CDR1 is SGHRS and CDR2 YFSETQ. This CDR3 contains 15 residues. The CDR3 spells CASSSSGTGNEKLFF. The CDR3 DNA sequence: TGCGCCAGCAGCTCGTCCGGGACAGGAAATGAAAAACTGTTTTTT.

The sample holds a few counts of this clone. CDR3 residues: CSGVTVYGYTF. Written as DNA, the CDR3 is TGCAGTGGGGTGACAGTTTATGGCTACACCTTC. The chain combines TRBV20-1 with TRBJ1-2; weak D call: TRBD1 (5 bases). Trimming took 7 bases from V and 5 from J, leaving 11 bases between them. This CDR3 is built from 11 residues. Germline CDR1 and CDR2: DFQATT and SNEGSKA (reference sequence).

Comments on this clone: The junction departs from the called germline gene at one end, perhaps through a read error. This sequence joins TRBV7-2 and TRBJ2-7; no definite D call. There are 13 residues in the CDR3. Germline assignment: CDR1 SGHTA and CDR2 FQGNSA. This CDR3 is CASSLTTYGDRDF. The CDR3 nucleotides read TGTGCCAGCAGCTTAACAACGTACGGAGACCGAGACTTC.

The J gene is TRBJ1-4, the V gene TRBV19, with unresolved D. This CDR3 is 14 amino acids long. V shed 3 bases and J shed 8 bases, with 13 bases lying between them. The germline CDR1 and CDR2 sequences are LNHDA and SQIVND (reference sequence). The CDR3 spells CASSISVVAEKLFF. The CDR3 nucleotides read TGTGCCAGTAGTATTTCCGTAGTCGCCGAAAAACTGTTTTTT.

The V call is TRBV6-5, the J call TRBJ2-7; 8 bases line up with TRBD1. Germline-derived CDR1 and CDR2 are MNHEY and SVGAGI. Trimming took 6 bases from V and 4 from J; bases not matched to a gene: 8. The CDR3 loop spans 14 amino acids. The chain's CDR3 is CASRGTGSPYEQYF. The CDR3 DNA reads as TGTGCCAGCAGGGGGACAGGTTCACCGTACGAGCAGTACTTC.

V usage is TRBV7-2 and J usage is TRBJ1-6, with TRBD1 matching 7 bases. The CDR3 has 15 amino acids. Germline loops: CDR1 SGHTA, CDR2 FQGNSA. J gave up 7 bases and V 5 bases, and 8 bases lay outside the gene matches. The CDR3 loop reads CASSLETGINSPLHF. For the CDR3, the DNA is TGTGCCAGCAGCCTAGAGACAGGGATCAATTCACCCCTCCACTTT.

This rearrangement joins TRBV6-4 to TRBJ1-5; 8 bases agree with TRBD1. Germline CDR1 and CDR2: MRHNA and SNTAGT. The junction had 8 bases not matched to a gene; V was cut back by 6 bases and J by 7 bases. This CDR3 is built from 14 residues. CDR3 sequence (DNA): TGTGCCAGCAGGGGCGACAGGGGTGGGCAGCCCCAGCATTTT. Its translation: CASRGDRGGQPQHF.

This chain connects TRBV7-2 to TRBJ2-7; TRBD2 matches at 15 bases. Germline V gene lookup returns CDR1 SGHTA and CDR2 FQGNSA. The J segment lost 7 bases and the V segment lost 4 bases, leaving 8 bases of the junction unmatched. This CDR3 has 16 residues. This chain's CDR3 is CASSSPGTSGGREQYF. For the CDR3, the DNA is TGTGCCAGCAGCTCGCCCGGGACTAGCGGGGGGAGGGAGCAGTACTTC.